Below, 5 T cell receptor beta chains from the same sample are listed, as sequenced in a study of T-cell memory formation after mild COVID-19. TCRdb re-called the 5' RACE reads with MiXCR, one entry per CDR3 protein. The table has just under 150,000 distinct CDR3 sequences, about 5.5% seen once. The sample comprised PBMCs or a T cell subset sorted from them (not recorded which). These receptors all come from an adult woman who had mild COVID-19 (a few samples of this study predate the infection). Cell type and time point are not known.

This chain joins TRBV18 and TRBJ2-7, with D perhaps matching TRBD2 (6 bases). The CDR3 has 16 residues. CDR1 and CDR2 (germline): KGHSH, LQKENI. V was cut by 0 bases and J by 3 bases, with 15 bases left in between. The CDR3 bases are TGTGCCAGCTCACCACCGTCTCGCGGGAACGGCTACGAGCAGTACTTC. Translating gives CASSPPSRGNGYEQYF.

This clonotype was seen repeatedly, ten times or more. The CDR3 here is CASRKGTPFVDTQYF. In nucleotides, the CDR3 is TGTGCCAGCAGGAAGGGGACTCCTTTCGTAGATACGCAGTATTTT. This chain connects TRBV7-2 to TRBJ2-3; weak D call: TRBD2 (6 bases). Trimming left V 6 bases short and J 5 bases short, with 18 bases between. Germline V gives CDR1 SGHTA, CDR2 FQGNSA. This CDR3 is built from 15 residues.

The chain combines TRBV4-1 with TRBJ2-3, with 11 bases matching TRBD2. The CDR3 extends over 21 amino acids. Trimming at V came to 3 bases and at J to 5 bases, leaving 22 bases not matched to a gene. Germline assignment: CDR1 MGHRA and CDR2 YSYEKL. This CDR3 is CASSQPGLAVPTPRDRDTQYF. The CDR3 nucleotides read TGCGCCAGCAGCCAGCCGGGACTAGCGGTCCCCACCCCCAGAGATCGAGATACGCAGTATTTT.

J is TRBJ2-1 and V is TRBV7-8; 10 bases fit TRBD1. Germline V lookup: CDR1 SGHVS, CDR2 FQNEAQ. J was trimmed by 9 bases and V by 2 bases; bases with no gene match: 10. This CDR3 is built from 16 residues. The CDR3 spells CASSLSSRQGAREQFF. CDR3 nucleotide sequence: TGTGCCAGCAGCTTAAGTTCACGACAGGGGGCGCGTGAGCAGTTCTTC.

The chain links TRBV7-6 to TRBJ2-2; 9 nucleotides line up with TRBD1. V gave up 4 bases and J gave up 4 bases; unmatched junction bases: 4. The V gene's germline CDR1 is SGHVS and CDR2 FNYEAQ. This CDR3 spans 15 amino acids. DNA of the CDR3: TGTGCCAGCAGCTCCGGGACAGGGACCACCGGGGAGCTGTTTTTT. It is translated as CASSSGTGTTGELFF.